The 18 T cell receptor beta chains presented below share a single source sample, sequenced in a study of T cells expressing NK-cell markers. TCRdb re-called the 5' RACE reads and catalogs CDR3 proteins one per entry, DNA excluded. The listing contains roughly 180,000 distinct CDR3 sequences. The sequenced sample consisted of blood T cells: a sorted CD56 or NKG2C T cell subset, CD4+ or CD8+ T cells, or bulk PBMC T cells (not recorded which). All receptors come from a woman aged 18 to 69 in good health.

The chain carries TRBV28 and TRBJ1-1; TCRdb indicates TRBD1, and absent DNA this call remains unverified. The CDR3 is 13 residues long. The V gene's germline CDR1 is MDHEN and CDR2 SYDVKM. The CDR3 reads CASAPQLGVGAFF.

The J gene is TRBJ2-1, the V gene TRBV7-8. Germline assignment: CDR1 SGHVS and CDR2 FQNEAQ. The CDR3 covers 17 residues. The CDR3 spells CASSLARSVGAYNEQFF.

This rearrangement joins TRBV6-1 to TRBJ2-1; TCRdb gives TRBD2 as the D gene, but with no DNA this cannot be confirmed. The CDR3 runs 14 residues. Germline V gives CDR1 MNHNS, CDR2 SASEGT. CDR3 loop: CASRAGTRVDEQFF.

CDR3 loop: CASSLTGLAGDTQYF. This sequence joins TRBV7-3 and TRBJ2-3; TCRdb lists TRBD2, though no DNA is available to test this call. Germline V lookup: CDR1 SGHTA, CDR2 FQGTGA. This CDR3 region has 15 residues.

The J gene is TRBJ2-7, the V gene TRBV6-1; the D call from TCRdb, TRBD2, cannot be confirmed without DNA. In germline, CDR1 is MNHNS, CDR2 SASEGT. There are 17 residues in the CDR3. The CDR3 is CASRHRPGLAGVREQYF.

This chain joins TRBV19 and TRBJ2-7; TCRdb lists TRBD1, though no DNA is available to test this call. Germline V gene lookup returns CDR1 LNHDA and CDR2 SQIVND (reference sequence). The CDR3 is 15 residues long. CDR3 loop: CASSILTVGGYEQYF.

The chain uses TRBV2 and TRBJ1-5; absent DNA, TCRdb's TRBD1 call cannot be checked. From germline, CDR1 is SNHLY and CDR2 FYNNEI. This CDR3 spans 15 amino acids. CDR3 sequence: CASRWTPDSNQPQHF.

The chain combines TRBV7-2 with TRBJ2-7; no DNA is available, so the TRBD1 call from TCRdb remains unchecked. This CDR3 contains 14 residues. Germline V lookup: CDR1 SGHTA, CDR2 FQGNSA. The CDR3 loop is CASSPGGANFRQYF.

The chain uses TRBV9 and TRBJ2-1; TCRdb's D gene call, TRBD2, goes unchecked for lack of DNA. Germline-derived CDR1 and CDR2 are SGDLS and YYNGEE. This CDR3 comprises 15 residues. CDR3 loop: CASSVQREEWNEQFF.

The genes are TRBV6-1 and TRBJ2-1; checking the TCRdb D call of TRBD1 is not possible without DNA. In germline, CDR1 is MNHNS, CDR2 SASEGT. CDR3 length: 16 residues. This chain's CDR3 is CASRWGPGGLYNEQFF.

The rearrangement joins TRBV20-1 to TRBJ1-6; TCRdb gives TRBD1 as the D gene, but with no DNA this cannot be confirmed. CDR1 is DFQATT and CDR2 is SNEGSKA in the germline V gene (reference sequence). The CDR3 sequence is 14 residues long. CDR3 loop: CSARDGTARSPLHF.

The V and J genes are TRBV5-6 and TRBJ1-2; TCRdb outputs TRBD1, but without DNA this stays unchecked. This CDR3 is built from 14 residues. The germline CDR1 and CDR2 sequences are SGHDT and YYEEEE. The CDR3 loop reads CASRTIGTSYGYTF.

This chain joins TRBV18 and TRBJ1-1; TCRdb's assignment of TRBD1 cannot be checked, as there is no DNA. CDR1 is KGHSH and CDR2 is LQKENI in the germline V gene. The CDR3 runs 15 residues. This CDR3 reads CASSPIGTQNTEAFF.

The CDR3 protein is CTVKGRKTQYF. The rearrangement joins TRBV20-1 to TRBJ2-5; absent DNA, TCRdb's TRBD2 call cannot be checked. The CDR3 consists of 11 residues. Germline CDR1 and CDR2: DFQATT and SNEGSKA (reference sequence).

The CDR3 loop reads CASSPPEAGYTQYF. V and J are TRBV18 and TRBJ2-3; TCRdb reports TRBD1, a call that lacks DNA to check it against. Germline CDR1 is KGHSH and CDR2 is LQKENI. This CDR3 contains 14 residues.

The CDR3 loop is CASSPPGLGPDTQYF. The chain joins TRBV12-3 or TRBV12-4 to TRBJ2-3; TCRdb names TRBD2, which stays unverified in the absence of DNA. The CDR3 has 15 residues.

The chain carries TRBV28 and TRBJ2-5; TCRdb's D call, TRBD1, is unchecked because there is no DNA. The germline V gene has CDR1 MDHEN and CDR2 SYDVKM. This CDR3 comprises 17 residues. CDR3: CASSLTFARGYQETQYF.

The gene calls are TRBV5-1 and TRBJ2-5. CDR1 and CDR2 from the germline V gene are SGHRS and YFSETQ. The CDR3 is made up of 14 amino acids. The CDR3 sequence: CASGLSPGNPSQYF.